This TCR beta chain emerged from a study of blood T cell repertoires in COVID-19. Looking at the study overall: Italy, Spain and the United States were the sources of the convalescent and acute COVID-19 samples. Nucleic acid was either cDNA or gDNA, and it came from T cells, B-cell-depleted T cells, or PBMCs.

Germline V gene lookup returns CDR1 MNHNY and CDR2 SVGAGI (reference sequence). The CDR3 runs to 16 residues. The V segment lost 0 bases and the J segment 6 bases; nucleotides outside the gene matches: 6. Sequencing used immunoSEQ multiplex PCR; TCRdb keeps in-frame clones, though not all of them. Of tens of thousands of clones detected, about four fifths appear once; the ten largest clones hold approximately 21%. The sample taken for sequencing was peripheral blood. The chain is built from TRBV6-6 and TRBJ2-2; 8 bases line up with TRBD2. The receptor's source is a man in his thirties or forties with COVID-19, enrolled during active disease. CDR3 bases: TGTGCCAGCAGTTACTCCCAGCGGGGGCCGTCCGGGGAGCTGTTTTTT. This translates into CASSYSQRGPSGELFF.